This TCR beta chain was recovered during a study of cytomegalovirus exposure and HLA in healthy donors. Study-wide background: Most donors, approximately 82% of 350 to 450 genotyped, fell in the Caucasian-associated ancestry cluster. Study-wide findings and caveats: Later analysis suggested links between common viral pathogens and several top significant clusters. The authors assumed roughly uniform sequencing depth across donors for presence/absence analyses.

The study ran its PCR with 60 Vbeta and 13 Jbeta primers. The protocol was immunoSEQ multiplex PCR, while the TCRdb copy is restricted to in-frame clones and leaves out a portion. The table includes more than 95,000 clones, about 81% detected once. This clone was seen more than once but under ten times. Its matching antigen is unknown. The CDR3 loop spans 14 amino acids. Germline lookup yields CDR1 MNHEY and CDR2 SMNVEV (reference sequence). J lost 9 bases, V lost 10 bases, and 15 bases had no gene match. This clonotype was sampled from a man aged 30 to 39 in good health and CMV-seronegative. The chain uses TRBV27 and TRBJ1-5; 7 bases are shared with TRBD1. The sequenced sample was PBMCs. CDR3 protein: CATSLGQALGPQHF. The CDR3 DNA reads TGTGCCACCTCCTTAGGACAGGCCCTGGGGCCCCAGCATTTT.